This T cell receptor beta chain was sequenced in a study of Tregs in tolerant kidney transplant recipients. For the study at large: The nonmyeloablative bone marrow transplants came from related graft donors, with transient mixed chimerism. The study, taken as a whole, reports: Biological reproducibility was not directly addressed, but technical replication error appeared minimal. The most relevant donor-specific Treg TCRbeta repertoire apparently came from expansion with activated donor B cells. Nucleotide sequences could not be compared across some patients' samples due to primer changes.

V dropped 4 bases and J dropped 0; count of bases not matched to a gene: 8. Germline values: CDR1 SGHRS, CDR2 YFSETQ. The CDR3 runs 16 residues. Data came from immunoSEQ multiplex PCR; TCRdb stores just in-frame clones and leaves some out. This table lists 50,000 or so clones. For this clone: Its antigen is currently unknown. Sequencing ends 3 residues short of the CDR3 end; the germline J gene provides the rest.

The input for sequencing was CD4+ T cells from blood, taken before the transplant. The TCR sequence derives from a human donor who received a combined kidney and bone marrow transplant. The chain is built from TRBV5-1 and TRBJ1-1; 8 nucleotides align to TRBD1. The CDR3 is CASSALRTGLNTEAFF. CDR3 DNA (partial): TGCGCCAGCAGCGCCCTTCGGACAGGGTTGAACACTGAA.